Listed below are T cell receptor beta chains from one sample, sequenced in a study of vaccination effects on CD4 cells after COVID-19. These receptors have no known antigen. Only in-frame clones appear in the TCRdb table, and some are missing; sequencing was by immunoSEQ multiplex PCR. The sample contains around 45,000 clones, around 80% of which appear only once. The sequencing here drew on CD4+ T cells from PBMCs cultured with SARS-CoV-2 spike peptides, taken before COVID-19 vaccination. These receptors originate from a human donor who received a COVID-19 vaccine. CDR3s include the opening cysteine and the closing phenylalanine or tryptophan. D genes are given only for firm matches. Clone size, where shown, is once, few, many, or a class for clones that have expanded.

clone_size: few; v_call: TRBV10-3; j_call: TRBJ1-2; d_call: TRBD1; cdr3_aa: CATLDTYRGDNYGYTF; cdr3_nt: TGTGCCACCCTAGACACCTACAGGGGGGACAACTATGGCTACACCTTC
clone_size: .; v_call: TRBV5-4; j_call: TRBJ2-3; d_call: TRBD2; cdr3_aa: CASRDRLAGITDTQYF; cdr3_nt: TGTGCCAGCAGAGATAGACTAGCGGGGATTACAGATACGCAGTATTTT
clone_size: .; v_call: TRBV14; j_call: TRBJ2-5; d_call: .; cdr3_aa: CASNGRGGSETQYF; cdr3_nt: TGTGCCAGCAACGGAAGAGGGGGGAGCGAGACCCAGTACTTC
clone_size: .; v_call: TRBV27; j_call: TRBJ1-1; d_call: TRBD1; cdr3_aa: CASRRTGNTEAFF; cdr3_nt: TGTGCCAGCAGGCGGACAGGGAACACTGAAGCTTTCTTT
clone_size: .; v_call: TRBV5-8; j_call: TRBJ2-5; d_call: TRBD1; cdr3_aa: CASSRNPGQGQETQYF; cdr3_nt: TGTGCCAGCAGCCGTAATCCGGGACAGGGGCAAGAGACCCAGTACTTC
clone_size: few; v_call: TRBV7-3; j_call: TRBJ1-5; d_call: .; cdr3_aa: CASSLTKGQPQHF; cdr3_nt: TGTGCCAGCAGCTTAACGAAGGGCCAGCCCCAGCATTTT
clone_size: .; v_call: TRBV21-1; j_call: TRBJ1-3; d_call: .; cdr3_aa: CASGGVRSGNTIYF; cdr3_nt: TGTGCCAGCGGGGGGGTCCGCTCTGGAAACACCATATATTTT
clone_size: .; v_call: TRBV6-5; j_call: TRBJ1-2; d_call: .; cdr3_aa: CASSNSPPNYGYTF; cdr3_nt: TGTGCCAGCAGTAACAGTCCCCCTAACTATGGCTACACCTTC
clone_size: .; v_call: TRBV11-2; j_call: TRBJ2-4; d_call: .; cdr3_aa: CASRPRQDGKNIQYF; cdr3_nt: TGTGCCAGCAGGCCCCGACAGGACGGCAAAAACATTCAGTACTTC
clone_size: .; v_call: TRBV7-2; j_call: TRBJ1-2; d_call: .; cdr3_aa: CASSPGQNYGYTF; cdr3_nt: TGTGCCAGCAGCCCAGGACAGAACTATGGCTACACCTTC
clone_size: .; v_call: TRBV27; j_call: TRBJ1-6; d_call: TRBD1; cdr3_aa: CASSQGQGSPLHF; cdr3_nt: TGTGCCAGCAGTCAGGGACAGGGATCACCCCTCCACTTT
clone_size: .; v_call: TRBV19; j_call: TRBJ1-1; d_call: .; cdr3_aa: CASSLGVNTEAFF; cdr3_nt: TGTGCCAGTAGTCTCGGCGTGAACACTGAAGCTTTCTTT
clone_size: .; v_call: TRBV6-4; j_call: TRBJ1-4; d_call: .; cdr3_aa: CASSGTPNEKLFF; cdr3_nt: TGTGCCAGCAGCGGGACACCTAATGAAAAACTGTTTTTT
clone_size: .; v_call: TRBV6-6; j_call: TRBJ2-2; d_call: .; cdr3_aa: CASSPTGEVGELFF; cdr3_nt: TGTGCCAGCAGTCCTACAGGGGAGGTCGGGGAGCTGTTTTTT
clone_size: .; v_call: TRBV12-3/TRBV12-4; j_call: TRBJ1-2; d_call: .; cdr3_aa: CASSMDRYGYTF; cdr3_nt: TGTGCCAGCAGCATGGACCGGTATGGCTACACCTTC
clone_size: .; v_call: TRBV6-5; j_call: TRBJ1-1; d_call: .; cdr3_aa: CASSYAGSIEAFF; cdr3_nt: TGTGCCAGCAGTTACGCAGGGTCAATTGAAGCTTTCTTT
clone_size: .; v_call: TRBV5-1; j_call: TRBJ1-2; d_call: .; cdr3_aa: CASSLGGSYGYTF; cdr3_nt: TGCGCCAGCAGCTTGGGAGGGTCCTATGGCTACACCTTC
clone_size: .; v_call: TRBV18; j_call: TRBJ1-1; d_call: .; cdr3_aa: CASSSNPNTEAFF; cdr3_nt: TGTGCCAGCTCCTCCAACCCGAACACTGAAGCTTTCTTT
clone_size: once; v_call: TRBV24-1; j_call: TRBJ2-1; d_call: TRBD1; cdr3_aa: CATSAHGTALHNEQFF; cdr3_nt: TGTGCCACCAGTGCCCACGGGACAGCTCTTCACAATGAGCAGTTCTTC
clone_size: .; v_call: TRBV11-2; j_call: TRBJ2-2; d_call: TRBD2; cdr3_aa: CASSLAAGASTGELFF; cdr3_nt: TGTGCCAGCAGCTTAGCAGCGGGGGCCTCCACCGGGGAGCTGTTTTTT
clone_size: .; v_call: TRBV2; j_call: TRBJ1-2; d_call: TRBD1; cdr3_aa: CASRTDRAGYTF; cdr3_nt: TGTGCCAGCAGAACAGACAGGGCCGGCTACACCTTC
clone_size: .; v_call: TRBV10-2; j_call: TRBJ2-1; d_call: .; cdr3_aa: CASKIAPGSSYNEQFF; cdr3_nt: TGCGCCAGCAAGATTGCCCCAGGAAGCTCCTACAATGAGCAGTTCTTC
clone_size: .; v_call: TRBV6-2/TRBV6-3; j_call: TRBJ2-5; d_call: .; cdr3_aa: CASSYWSRIQETQYF; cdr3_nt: TGTGCCAGCAGTTATTGGTCTAGGATCCAAGAGACCCAGTACTTC
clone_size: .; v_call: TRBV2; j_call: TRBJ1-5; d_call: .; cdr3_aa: CASSDSPNQPQHF; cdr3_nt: TGTGCCAGCAGTGATTCTCCGAATCAGCCCCAGCATTTT
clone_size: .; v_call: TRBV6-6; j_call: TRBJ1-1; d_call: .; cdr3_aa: CASTLRGGQNTEAFF; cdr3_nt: TGTGCCAGCACCCTACGGGGGGGCCAGAACACTGAAGCTTTCTTT
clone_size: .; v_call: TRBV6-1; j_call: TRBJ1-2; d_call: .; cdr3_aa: CASSSPDTNYGYTF; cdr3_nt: TGTGCCAGCAGTTCCCCCGACACTAACTATGGCTACACCTTC
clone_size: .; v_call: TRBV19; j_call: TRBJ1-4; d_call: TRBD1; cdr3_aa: CASRTGGSGEKLFF; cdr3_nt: TGTGCCAGTAGGACAGGGGGCTCGGGGGAAAAACTGTTTTTT
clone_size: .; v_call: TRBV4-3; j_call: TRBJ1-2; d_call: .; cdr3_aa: CASSQDRAGYGYTF; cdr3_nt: TGCGCCAGCAGCCAAGATAGGGCAGGCTATGGCTACACCTTC
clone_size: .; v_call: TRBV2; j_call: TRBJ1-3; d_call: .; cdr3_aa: CASSRATSGNTIYF; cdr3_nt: TGTGCCAGCAGCAGGGCCACCTCTGGAAACACCATATATTTT
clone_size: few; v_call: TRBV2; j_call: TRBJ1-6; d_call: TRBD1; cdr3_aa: CASSGQGTGGSPLHF; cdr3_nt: TGTGCCAGCAGTGGACAGGGGACGGGAGGGTCACCCCTCCACTTT
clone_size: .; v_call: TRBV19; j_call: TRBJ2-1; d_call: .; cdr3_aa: CASSIGPWNEQFF; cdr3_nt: TGTGCCAGTAGTATCGGACCCTGGAATGAGCAGTTCTTC
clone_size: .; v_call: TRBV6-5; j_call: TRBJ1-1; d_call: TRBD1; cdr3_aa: CASRNRGDTEAFF; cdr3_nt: TGTGCCAGCAGAAACAGGGGAGACACTGAAGCTTTCTTT
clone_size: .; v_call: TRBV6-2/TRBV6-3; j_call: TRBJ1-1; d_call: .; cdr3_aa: CASSYLWAEAFF; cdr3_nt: TGTGCCAGCAGTTACCTATGGGCTGAAGCTTTCTTT
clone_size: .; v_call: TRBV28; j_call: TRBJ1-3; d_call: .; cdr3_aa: CASTSGALGGNTIYF; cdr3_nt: TGTGCCAGCACCTCAGGGGCTCTTGGCGGAAACACCATATATTTT
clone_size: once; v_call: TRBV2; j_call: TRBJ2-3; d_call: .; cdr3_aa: CASTGGDTQYF; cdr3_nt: TGTGCCAGTACCGGGGGAGATACGCAGTATTTT
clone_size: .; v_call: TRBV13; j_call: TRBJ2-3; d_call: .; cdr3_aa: CASSLGGYERSTQYF; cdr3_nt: TGTGCCAGCAGCTTAGGGGGCTATGAAAGAAGTACGCAGTATTTT
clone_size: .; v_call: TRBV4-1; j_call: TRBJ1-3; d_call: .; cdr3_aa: CASSLQTGLGRTIYF; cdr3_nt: TGCGCCAGCAGCCTTCAAACAGGGTTAGGACGCACCATATATTTT
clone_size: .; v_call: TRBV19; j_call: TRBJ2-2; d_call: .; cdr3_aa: CASSIEGGTGELFF; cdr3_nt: TGTGCCAGTAGTATCGAAGGGGGCACCGGGGAGCTGTTTTTT
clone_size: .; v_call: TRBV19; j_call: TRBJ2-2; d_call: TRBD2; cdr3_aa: CASSRDYYTGELFF; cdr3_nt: TGTGCCAGTAGTCGGGACTATTACACCGGGGAGCTGTTTTTT
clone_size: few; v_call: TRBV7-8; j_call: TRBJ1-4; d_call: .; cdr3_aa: CASSLALGDQPWAHSF; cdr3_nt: TGTGCCAGCAGCTTAGCCCTAGGGGATCAGCCCTGGGCGCACTCTTTT
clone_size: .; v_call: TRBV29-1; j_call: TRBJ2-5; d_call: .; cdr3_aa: CSVGFRAQETQYF; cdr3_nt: TGCAGCGTCGGGTTCAGGGCCCAAGAGACCCAGTACTTC
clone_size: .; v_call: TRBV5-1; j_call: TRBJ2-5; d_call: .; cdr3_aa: CATSRTGALQETQYF; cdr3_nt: TGCGCCACCTCCCGAACAGGAGCGCTACAAGAGACCCAGTACTTC
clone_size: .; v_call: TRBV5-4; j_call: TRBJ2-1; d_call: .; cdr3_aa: CASSSGAGLYNEQFF; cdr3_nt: TGTGCCAGCAGCTCCGGGGCTGGACTCTACAATGAGCAGTTCTTC
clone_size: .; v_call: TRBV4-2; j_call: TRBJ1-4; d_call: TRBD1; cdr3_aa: CASSQVGTEEKLFF; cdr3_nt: TGTGCCAGCAGCCAAGTGGGGACAGAAGAAAAACTGTTTTTT
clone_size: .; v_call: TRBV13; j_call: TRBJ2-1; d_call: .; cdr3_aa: CASSPSWGDEQFF; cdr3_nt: TGTGCCAGCAGCCCATCATGGGGGGATGAGCAGTTCTTC
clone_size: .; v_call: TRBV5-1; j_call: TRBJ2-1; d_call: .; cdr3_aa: CASSPGGGNDRAYEQFF; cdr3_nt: TGCGCCAGCAGCCCGGGGGGCGGGAACGACAGAGCTTATGAGCAGTTCTTC
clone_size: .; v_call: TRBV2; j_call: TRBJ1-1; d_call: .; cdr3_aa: CASSLQGNTEAFF; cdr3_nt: TGTGCCAGCAGCCTACAGGGGAACACTGAAGCTTTCTTT
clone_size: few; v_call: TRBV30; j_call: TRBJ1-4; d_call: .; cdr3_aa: CAWSVLRTVIRNEKLFF; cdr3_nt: TGTGCCTGGAGTGTACTCCGGACTGTCATTAGGAATGAAAAACTGTTTTTT
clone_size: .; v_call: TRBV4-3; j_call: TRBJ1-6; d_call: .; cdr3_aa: CASSQVGTGNSPLHF; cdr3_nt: TGCGCCAGCAGCCAAGTCGGCACAGGGAATTCACCCCTCCACTTT
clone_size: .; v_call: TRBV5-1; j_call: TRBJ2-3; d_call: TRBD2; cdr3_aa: CASSLDPSGGARTQYF; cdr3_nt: TGCGCCAGCAGCTTGGACCCTAGCGGGGGGGCCCGGACGCAGTATTTT
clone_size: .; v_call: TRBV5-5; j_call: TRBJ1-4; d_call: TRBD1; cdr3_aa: CASSLTGGLEKLFF; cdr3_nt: TGTGCCAGCAGCTTGACAGGGGGACTTGAAAAACTGTTTTTT
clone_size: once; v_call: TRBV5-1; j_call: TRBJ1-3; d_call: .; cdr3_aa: CASSLGPLGSGNTIYF; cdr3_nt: TGCGCCAGCAGCTTGGGCCCTCTCGGATCAGGGAACACCATATATTTT
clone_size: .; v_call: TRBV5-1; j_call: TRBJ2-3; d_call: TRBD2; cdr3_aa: CASSLSEGIRSGATDTQYF; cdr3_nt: TGCGCCAGCAGCCTGAGCGAAGGTATACGGAGCGGGGCCACAGATACGCAGTATTTT
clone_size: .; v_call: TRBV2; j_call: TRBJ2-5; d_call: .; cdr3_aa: CASRATGNLRETQYF; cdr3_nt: TGTGCCAGCAGGGCCACCGGGAACCTTCGGGAGACCCAGTACTTC
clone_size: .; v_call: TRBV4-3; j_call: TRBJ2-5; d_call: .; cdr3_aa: CASSQDGQKTQYF; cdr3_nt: TGCGCCAGCAGCCAAGATGGACAAAAGACCCAGTACTTC